The 10 T cell receptor beta chains listed next were all sequenced from one sample in a study of T cell clones after liver transplantation. The method was immunoSEQ multiplex PCR; TCRdb's version includes in-frame clones alone and lacks a portion of them. The repertoire holds about 22,000 clones, with roughly 69% as singletons. This sample comprised CD4+ T cells from blood, obtained before liver transplant. These TCRs come from a human donor who received a liver transplant.

The gene calls are TRBV9 and TRBJ2-4; D unresolved. This CDR3 spans 11 amino acids. Trimming pared 1 base from V and 8 bases from J, leaving 4 bases between. Germline V gives CDR1 SGDLS, CDR2 YYNGEE. The DNA of the CDR3 is TGTGCCAGCAGCGTAAAGGACATTCAGTACTTC. Its protein product is CASSVKDIQYF.

To note about this clone: At the DNA level, this CDR3 is encoded by other sequences in the same sample as well. The chain joins TRBV6-1 to TRBJ1-2; no reliable D call. Germline V CDR1 and CDR2: MNHNS, SASEGT. V was cut by 4 bases and J by 4 bases, with 7 bases left in between. CDR3 size: 12 residues. CDR3 residues: CASSGSSYGYTF. The CDR3 DNA is TGTGCCAGCAGTGGTAGTTCCTATGGCTACACCTTC.

The chain employs TRBV7-2 and TRBJ2-3; D is perhaps TRBD1 or TRBD2 (5 bases each). CDR1 and CDR2 from the germline V gene are SGHTA and FQGNSA. The germline V and J ends were trimmed by 0 bases and 0 bases, with 13 bases remaining between them. The CDR3 covers 17 residues. The CDR3 bases are TGTGCCAGCAGCTTAGCGGACTTCAGGGCAAGCACAGATACGCAGTATTTT. It specifies CASSLADFRASTDTQYF.

This clone was seen once. The rearrangement uses TRBV6-1 and TRBJ1-2; no definite D call. Germline CDR1 MNHNS, CDR2 SASEGT. There are 13 residues in the CDR3. Trimming stripped 3 bases from V and 1 base from J, with 6 bases between. CDR3 sequence reads: CASSDIGNYGYTF. The CDR3 coding sequence is TGTGCCAGCAGTGATATCGGTAACTATGGCTACACCTTC.

The V gene is TRBV18, the J gene TRBJ2-1; possible D gene TRBD2, 5 bases. Deletions cut 4 bases from V and 7 bases from J, with 11 bases between. Germline-derived CDR1 and CDR2 are KGHSH and LQKENI. The CDR3 length is 13 residues. The CDR3 here is CASSQAPGNEQFF. Here the CDR3 DNA reads TGTGCCAGCTCACAGGCCCCGGGGAATGAGCAGTTCTTC.

This rearrangement joins TRBV6-1 to TRBJ2-1; D uncertain. This CDR3 comprises 13 residues. CDR1 is MNHNS, CDR2 SASEGT, per germline. V lost 6 bases, J lost 0 bases, and 6 bases lay in between. The CDR3 loop reads CASRTYSYNEQFF. CDR3 nucleotide sequence: TGTGCCAGCAGGACGTACTCCTACAATGAGCAGTTCTTC.

This clone appeared a single time. V usage is TRBV14 and J usage is TRBJ2-1; 8 bases are shared with TRBD2. V lost 4 bases, J lost 7 bases, and 15 bases stayed unmatched. The V gene's germline CDR1 is SGHDN and CDR2 FVKESK. The length of the CDR3 is 17 residues. CDR3 sequence: CASSRGAGAGDFNEQFF. CDR3 in DNA: TGTGCCAGCAGCCGGGGCGCAGGAGCGGGAGACTTTAATGAGCAGTTCTTC.

This clone is medium-sized in the sample. The J gene is TRBJ2-7, the V gene TRBV13; no clear D gene. Germline V gene sequence: CDR1 PRHDT, CDR2 FYEKMQ (reference sequence). This CDR3 is built from 14 residues. V was trimmed by 3 bases and J by 2 bases, leaving 11 bases between them. CDR3 protein: CASSFGRPAYEQYF. The CDR3 DNA follows: TGTGCCAGCAGCTTCGGACGGCCAGCCTACGAGCAGTACTTC.

This chain connects TRBV30 to TRBJ2-2; the match to TRBD1 covers 8 bases. V shed 8 bases and J 5 bases; nucleotides not matched to a gene: 10. Germline CDR1 and CDR2: GTSNPN and SVGIG (reference sequence). The CDR3 contains 14 residues. CDR3 amino acids: CAGRRGRRTGELFF. For the CDR3, the DNA is TGTGCCGGACGCAGGGGGCGTCGGACCGGGGAGCTGTTTTTT.

This clone was counted between two and nine times. The J gene is TRBJ1-6, the V gene TRBV2; D gene unclear. Trimming removed 7 bases from V and 6 bases from J, with 7 bases in between. This CDR3 comprises 12 residues. CDR1 and CDR2 from the germline V gene are SNHLY and FYNNEI. For the CDR3, the DNA is TGTGCCAGCACTATGTCTAATTCACCCCTCCACTTT. Encoded protein: CASTMSNSPLHF.